This T cell receptor beta chain came from a study of cytotoxic CD8 clonotypes in ibrutinib-treated CLL. CDR3 size: 15 residues. The V gene end was trimmed by 4 bases and the J gene end by 2 bases; junction bases not matched to a gene: 3. CDR1 and CDR2 (germline): ENHRY, SYGVKD. The assay was immunoSEQ multiplex PCR, and TCRdb's table has in-frame clones only and misses some. Of about 130,000 clones listed, approximately 80% were seen once; the top ten hold around 13%. Specimen: PBMCs, collected after 12 months of ibrutinib treatment. The sequence was collected from a human donor with chronic lymphocytic leukemia. The chain uses TRBV10-3 and TRBJ2-3; TRBD2 aligns across 10 bases. This CDR3 reads CAISGLAGDTDTQYF. The CDR3 bases are TGTGCCATCAGTGGGCTAGCGGGAGACACAGATACGCAGTATTTT.